This T cell receptor (beta chain) was identified in a study of OX40 agonist ivuxolimab in advanced cancers. Method: immunoSEQ multiplex PCR; TCRdb's copy keeps in-frame clones and lacks some. The sample has around 72,000 clones; 80% are singletons. This CDR3 comprises 10 residues. Germline CDR1 WNHNN, CDR2 SYGVQD (reference sequence). J was trimmed by 6 bases and V by 8 bases; bases with no gene match: 1. The TCR sequence derives from an adult with an advanced solid tumor such as melanoma, head and neck, liver or kidney cancer. The chain carries TRBV10-1 and TRBJ2-7, with 7 nucleotides matching TRBD1. Source: CD4+ or CD8+ T cells sorted from blood, taken in a trial of the OX40 agonist ivuxolimab. This CDR3 reads CASGDSEQYF. The CDR3 DNA sequence: TGCGCCAGCGGGGACAGCGAGCAGTACTTC.